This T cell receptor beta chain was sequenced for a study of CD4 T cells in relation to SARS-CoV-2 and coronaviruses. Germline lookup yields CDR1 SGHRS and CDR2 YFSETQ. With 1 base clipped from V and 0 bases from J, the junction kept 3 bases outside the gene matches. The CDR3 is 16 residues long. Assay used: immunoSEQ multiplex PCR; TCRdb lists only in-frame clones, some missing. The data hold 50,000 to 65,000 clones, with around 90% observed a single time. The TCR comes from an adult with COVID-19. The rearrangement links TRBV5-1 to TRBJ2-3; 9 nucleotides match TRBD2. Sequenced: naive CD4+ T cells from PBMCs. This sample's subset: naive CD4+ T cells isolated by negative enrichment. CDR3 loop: CASSLLTSGSTDTQYF. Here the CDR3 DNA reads TGCGCCAGCAGCTTGTTAACTAGCGGGAGCACAGATACGCAGTATTTT.